Below, 20 T cell receptor beta chains from the same sample are listed, as sequenced in a study of blood T cell repertoires in COVID-19. This table comes from immunoSEQ multiplex PCR, and its TCRdb copy is limited to in-frame clones, with some not included. The sample lists 100,000 to 150,000 clones; 65% to 90% were seen once. Sequencing was done on a sample of peripheral blood. Receptor source: a man older than 75 with active or convalescent COVID-19.

The rearrangement links TRBV7-9 to TRBJ2-7; the D is unclear. Trimming pared 1 base from V and 5 bases from J, leaving 15 bases between. The CDR3 contains 15 residues. In germline, CDR1 is SEHNR, CDR2 FQNEAQ (reference sequence). The CDR3 nucleotides read TGTGCCAGCAGCTTAGTTGGTGCGGCGTTCGACGAGCAGTACTTC. Amino acid sequence: CASSLVGAAFDEQYF. The entire variable domain, with the rest obtained from reference TRBV7-9 and TRBJ2-7, is as follows: DTGVSQNPRHKITKRGQNVTFRCDPISEHNRLYWYRQTLGQGPEFLTYFQNEAQLEKSRLLSDRFSAERPKGSFSTLEIQRTEQGDSAMYLCASSLVGAAFDEQYFGPGTRLTVT.

The chain carries TRBV5-6 and TRBJ2-7, with 7 bases that match TRBD2. The germline V gene encodes CDR1 SGHDT and CDR2 YYEEEE. Unmatched junction bases numbered 13, after V lost 3 bases and J lost 4 bases. This CDR3 has 16 amino acids. The CDR3 sequence: CASSSIRGDGVYEQYF. The CDR3 region has the DNA TGTGCCAGCAGCTCCATTCGGGGGGACGGCGTATACGAGCAGTACTTC.

CDR3 coding DNA: TGTGCCAGCAGTTTCGAGGGGAGGTTGGGTAAAGCTTTCTTT. Translation: CASSFEGRLGKAFF. The chain uses TRBV6-5 and TRBJ1-1; a weak D match, TRBD1 (5 bases). In germline, CDR1 is MNHEY, CDR2 SVGAGI. V dropped 4 bases and J dropped 9 bases, with 18 bases sitting between them. This CDR3 spans 14 amino acids.

The gene calls are TRBV7-3 and TRBJ2-1; 7 nucleotides agree with TRBD1. Germline CDR1 SGHTA, CDR2 FQGTGA. This CDR3 spans 15 amino acids. The V segment lost 5 bases and the J segment 0 bases; nucleotides outside the gene matches: 4. The CDR3 protein is CASSEGQSSYNEQFF. The CDR3 coding sequence is TGTGCCAGCAGCGAGGGACAGAGCTCCTACAATGAGCAGTTCTTC.

This clone was found a few times. The chain links TRBV30 to TRBJ2-7; D call uncertain. This CDR3 contains 11 residues. Trimming cost V 0 bases and J 3 bases, with 3 bases left between them. Looked up from germline, CDR1 is GTSNPN and CDR2 is SVGIG (reference sequence). The CDR3 reads CAWSVNYEQYF. The CDR3 nucleotides read TGTGCCTGGAGTGTTAACTACGAGCAGTACTTC.

The chain combines TRBV27 with TRBJ1-2; D is ambiguous. This CDR3 contains 13 residues. V lost 3 bases, J lost 4 bases, and 9 bases lay in between. In germline, CDR1 is MNHEY, CDR2 SMNVEV (reference sequence). The DNA for the CDR3 is TGTGCCAGCAGTTTGTCGGGTAGCTATGGCTACACCTTC. Translation gives CASSLSGSYGYTF.

This clone was seen repeatedly, ten times or more. The J gene is TRBJ2-1, the V gene TRBV7-8, with 7 bases matching TRBD2. V shed 8 bases, J shed 7 bases, and the junction held 17 bases outside the gene matches. This CDR3 has 16 residues. From germline, CDR1 is SGHVS and CDR2 FQNEAQ. The CDR3 DNA reads TGTGCCAGCGGGGGGGGAGAAAGGGCTCTGTGGAATGAGCAGTTCTTC. Translating gives CASGGGERALWNEQFF.

The V and J genes are TRBV3-1 (or the pseudogene TRBV3-2) and TRBJ2-3, with a possible D match to TRBD1 (5 bases). This CDR3 is 15 amino acids long. With 0 bases removed from V and 2 bases from J, the gap between germline ends came to 9 bases. Germline lookup yields CDR1 LGHDT and CDR2 YNNKEL (reference sequence). CDR3 in amino acids: CASSQDGAYTDTQYF. CDR3 coding DNA: TGTGCCAGCAGCCAAGATGGGGCGTACACAGATACGCAGTATTTT.

The V gene is TRBV2, the J gene TRBJ2-1, with D maybe TRBD1 (6 bases). This CDR3 has 15 residues. Germline V CDR1 and CDR2: SNHLY, FYNNEI. The V gene lost 4 bases and the J gene lost 2 bases, with 12 bases spanning the gap. CDR3 residues: CASSAADRTYNEQFF. CDR3 nucleotide sequence: TGTGCCAGCAGTGCGGCGGACAGAACCTACAATGAGCAGTTCTTC.

This sequence joins TRBV27 and TRBJ2-1; D is perhaps TRBD1 (6 bases). The CDR3 is 16 amino acids. Deletions cut 5 bases from V and 0 bases from J, with 14 bases between. Germline V gives CDR1 MNHEY, CDR2 SMNVEV (reference sequence). The CDR3 DNA reads as TGTGCCAGCAGTCCGCAAGGGGGATTCTCCTACAATGAGCAGTTCTTC. It translates to CASSPQGGFSYNEQFF.

A single count supports this clone. The gene calls are TRBV6-5 and TRBJ1-6; D is ambiguous. The CDR3 is made up of 14 amino acids. Germline CDR1 and CDR2: MNHEY and SVGAGI. Trimming pared 6 bases from V and 4 bases from J, leaving 10 bases between. CDR3 loop: CASSGGSYNSPLHF. CDR3 in DNA: TGTGCCAGCAGCGGAGGGTCATATAATTCACCCCTCCACTTT.

The chain has TRBV7-7 and TRBJ2-5; D is possibly TRBD2 (5 bases). V lost 1 base and J 4 bases, leaving 13 bases between the germline ends. The CDR3 runs 15 residues. Germline values: CDR1 SSHAT, CDR2 FNYEAQ (reference sequence). In DNA form, the CDR3 reads TGTGCCAGCAGCTTAGTCCCCGGGGTTGGAGAGACCCAGTACTTC. It yields the protein CASSLVPGVGETQYF. Looking up the rest from reference TRBV7-7 and TRBJ2-5 gives the full variable domain: GAGVSQSPRYKVTKRGQDVTLRCDPISSHATLYWYQQALGQGPEFLTYFNYEAQPDKSGLPSDRFSAERPEGSISTLTIQRTEQRDSAMYRCASSLVPGVGETQYFGPGTRLLVL.

This clone was observed a single time. The V call is TRBV7-2, the J call TRBJ2-7; 9 bases fit TRBD2. The V segment lost 4 bases and the J segment 2 bases; nucleotides outside the gene matches: 9. Germline V lookup: CDR1 SGHTA, CDR2 FQGNSA. CDR3 length equals 16 residues. The CDR3 protein is CASSSNPAGGPYEQYF. The CDR3 region has the DNA TGTGCCAGCAGCTCTAATCCGGCGGGGGGGCCCTACGAGCAGTACTTC.

V and J are TRBV14 and TRBJ2-1; 7 bases agree with TRBD2. The V gene's germline CDR1 is SGHDN and CDR2 FVKESK. V dropped 4 bases and J dropped 5; count of bases not matched to a gene: 20. The CDR3 length is 19 residues. CDR3 sequence reads: CASSPPAGLRFSINNEQFF. The CDR3 DNA is TGTGCCAGCAGCCCCCCCGCGGGACTAAGATTTAGTATTAACAATGAGCAGTTCTTC. The full variable domain, completed using reference TRBV14 and TRBJ2-1, is EAGVTQFPSHSVIEKGQTVTLRCDPISGHDNLYWYRRVMGKEIKFLLHFVKESKQDESGMPNNRFLAERTGGTYSTLKVQPAELEDSGVYFCASSPPAGLRFSINNEQFFGPGTRLTVL.

This clone was observed at least ten times. Here the CDR3 reads CASSPLAGSSSYNEQFF. The CDR3 DNA sequence: TGTGCCAGCAGCCCACTAGCGGGGTCGAGCTCCTACAATGAGCAGTTCTTC. This chain connects TRBV7-6 to TRBJ2-1, with 10 nucleotides matching TRBD2. CDR1 and CDR2 (germline): SGHVS, FNYEAQ. V gave up 5 bases and J gave up 0 bases; unmatched junction bases: 7. This CDR3 comprises 17 residues.

The chain employs TRBV12-3 or TRBV12-4 and TRBJ2-2; TRBD1 matches 7 bases. The CDR3 runs to 13 residues. The junction had 6 bases not matched to a gene; V was cut back by 8 bases and J by 6 bases. The CDR3 is CASGLTGSGELFF. The CDR3 region has the DNA TGTGCCAGCGGGTTGACAGGGTCCGGGGAGCTGTTTTTT.

The V call is TRBV5-1, the J call TRBJ1-2; D is uncertain. V was pared by 8 bases and J by 4 bases, with 15 bases between. The CDR3 consists of 13 residues. Germline lookup yields CDR1 SGHRS and CDR2 YFSETQ. In DNA, the CDR3 is TGCGCCAGAGAACAGTGTCTTGCCTATGGCTACACCTTC. Its protein is CAREQCLAYGYTF.

The genes are TRBV12-3 or TRBV12-4 and TRBJ2-1, with TRBD2 identical over 9 bases. J gave up 12 bases and V 1 base, and 4 bases lay outside the gene matches. CDR3 size: 13 residues. This chain's CDR3 is CASSLVLAGSQFF. The CDR3 DNA sequence: TGTGCCAGCAGTTTAGTCCTAGCGGGATCGCAGTTCTTC.

The chain joins TRBV28 to TRBJ2-1, with TRBD2 matching 9 bases. CDR3 size: 14 residues. V lost 3 bases to trimming and J lost 10 bases; unmatched junction nucleotides: 7. Germline assignment: CDR1 MDHEN and CDR2 SYDVKM. The CDR3 loop is CASSFSTLAGEQFF. The CDR3 DNA follows: TGTGCCAGCAGTTTCTCTACGCTAGCGGGGGAGCAGTTCTTC. Full variable domain (remainder filled in from reference TRBV28 and TRBJ2-1): DVKVTQSSRYLVKRTGEKVFLECVQDMDHENMFWYRQDPGLGLRLIYFSYDVKMKEKGDIPEGYSVSREKKERFSLILESASTNQTSMYLCASSFSTLAGEQFFGPGTRLTVL.

CDR3 DNA: TGTGCCAGCTCACCCCTCACAACTAGCGGAAACTACAATGAGCAGTTCTTC. The encoded protein is CASSPLTTSGNYNEQFF. The chain couples TRBV18 to TRBJ2-1; TRBD2 agrees at 8 bases. The CDR3 contains 17 residues. CDR1 is KGHSH, CDR2 LQKENI, per germline. J gave up 3 bases and V 3 bases, and 10 bases lay outside the gene matches.